This passage covers 3 T cell receptor beta chains from one sample sequenced in a study of neurological immune-mediated disorders. TCRdb ran MiXCR on the 5' RACE reads and lists one entry per CDR3 protein. The table lists about 80,000 distinct CDR3 sequences, roughly 4.3% of them singletons. This sample's time point: longitudinal time-point 3. Sequencing was carried out using PBMCs. Every receptor here comes from a woman aged 60-75 years with multiple sclerosis.

This clonotype occurred many times. The chain employs TRBV11-1 and TRBJ2-7; D may match TRBD1 or TRBD2 (5 bases each). This CDR3 has 15 amino acids. The germline V gene has CDR1 SGHAT and CDR2 FQDESV (reference sequence). V was clipped by 5 bases and J by 6 bases, with 20 bases between them. In DNA form, the CDR3 reads TGTGCCAGCAGCCCCATATGGGGGAGAGGTTCCGAGCAGTACTTC. This sequence encodes CASSPIWGRGSEQYF.

This clonotype was seen ten or more times. The V and J genes are TRBV7-8 and TRBJ1-6; 11 nucleotides line up with TRBD1. J lost 9 bases, V lost 8 bases, and 9 bases had no gene match. CDR1 is SGHVS, CDR2 FQNEAQ, per germline. This CDR3 comprises 15 residues. The CDR3 loop is CASSPRTGGGSPLHF. The CDR3 bases are TGTGCCAGCTCACCTCGGACAGGGGGCGGTTCACCCCTCCACTTT.

This clonotype was counted only a few times. Since a much larger clone is just one base distant, this may be a read error. The CDR3 region has the DNA TGTGCCATCGGGACAGGGTCCTACGAGCAGTACTTC. As protein: CAIGTGSYEQYF. The V gene is TRBV10-3, the J gene TRBJ2-7; 9 bases match TRBD1. The CDR3 loop spans 12 amino acids. Trimming cost V 8 bases and J 1 base; bases outside gene matches: 0. Germline V gene lookup returns CDR1 ENHRY and CDR2 SYGVKD.